This TCR beta chain was identified during a study of T-cell reconstitution after alpha-beta-depleted transplantation in children. This CDR3 spans 16 amino acids. After removal of 4 bases from V and 3 bases from J, the junction contained 11 bases not matched to a gene. CDR1 is SGHRS and CDR2 is YFSETQ in the germline V gene. This clonotype was detected a few times. Molecular barcoding with unique molecular identifiers was used for the TCRbeta library. TCRdb reprocessed the PCR reads with MiXCR, giving one entry per CDR3 protein. The top ten clones hold around 4.5% of a sample with under 450,000 distinct CDR3 sequences, roughly 15% of them seen once.

Here the sequenced sample was PBMCs, taken from the stem cell graft. The chain employs TRBV5-1 and TRBJ2-3; 7 nucleotides align to TRBD1. The TCR comes from a human donor who donated a stem cell graft to a child with Fanconi anemia. Here the CDR3 reads CASSPPTGERTDTQYF. DNA of the CDR3: TGCGCCAGCAGCCCCCCCACAGGGGAAAGGACAGATACGCAGTATTTT.